The source of this TCR beta chain is a study of blood T cell repertoires in COVID-19. The wider study: Sources were T cells, B-cell-depleted T cells, or PBMCs; the material itself was cDNA or gDNA.

TCRdb's copy holds only in-frame clones and misses some; the assay was immunoSEQ multiplex PCR. The table has some 72,000 clones, roughly nine tenths seen once. The source of this sequence is a man between 50 and 59 years old with active or convalescent COVID-19. The specimen was peripheral blood.

The CDR3 is CSAPELSEQYV. The CDR3 nucleotides read TGCAGTGCCCCCGAACTCTCCGAGCAGTACGTC. The gene calls are TRBV20-1 and TRBJ2-7; D gene uncertain. The CDR3 runs to 11 residues. Germline CDR1 reads DFQATT; CDR2 reads SNEGSKA (reference sequence). Trimming stripped 6 bases from V and 6 bases from J, with 12 bases between.